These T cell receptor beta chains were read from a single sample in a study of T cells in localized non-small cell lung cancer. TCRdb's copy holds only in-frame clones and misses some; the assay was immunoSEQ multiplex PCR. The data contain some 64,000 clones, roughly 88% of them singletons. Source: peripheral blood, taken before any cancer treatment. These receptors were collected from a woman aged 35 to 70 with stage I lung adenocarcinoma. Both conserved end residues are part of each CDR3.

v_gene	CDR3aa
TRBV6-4	CASSAAPDYEQYF
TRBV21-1	CASSKARVGGDKNIQYF
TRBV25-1	CASSESLTGGVKEAFF
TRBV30	CAWNFGLSGGPYYEQYF
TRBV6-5	CASSSGWTEAFF
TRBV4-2	CASSQEGGGGRGTEAFF
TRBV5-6	CASSSTDRGGYTF
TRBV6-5	CASSWTGPTEAFF
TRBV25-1	CASSVSRGEGYTF
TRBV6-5	CASSPRTLLYGYTF
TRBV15	CATSRDWGLGNTIYF
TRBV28	CASSRINTEAFF
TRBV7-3	CASSLPGEGMNEQFF
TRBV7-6	CASSLEGGANYGYTF
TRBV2	CASSVAPRNGNEQFF
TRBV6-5	CASISEKNIQYF
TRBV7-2	CASSPRSGSGEQFF
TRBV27	CASSLRDNNYEQYF
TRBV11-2	CASSDTGGVLDYGYTF
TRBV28	CASSADRYEQFF
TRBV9	CASSVGAGNSGNTIYF
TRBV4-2	CASSQEGGQTFNSPLHF
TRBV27	CASSLFFAVSNTIYF
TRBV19	CASSIKGEFAEAFF
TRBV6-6	CASRRQGKEKLFF
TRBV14	CASSRAKGPQHF
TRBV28	CASSFGGRGREQFF
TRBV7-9	CASSIPRGNSEAFF
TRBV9	CASSLPSGELFF
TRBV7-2	CASSPRDARSGYTF
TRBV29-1	CSASPGEGNTIYF
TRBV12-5	CASGLGPSSDQETQYF
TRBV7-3	CASSLSPQGSNTGELFF
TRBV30	CAWSVSYGYTF
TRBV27	CASKSGQYNSPLHF
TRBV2	CASSEMTGGNTIYF
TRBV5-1	CASSPGPVGRVTEAFF
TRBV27	CASSRQGSNQPQHF
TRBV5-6	CASRIQGVSNQPQHF
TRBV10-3	CATGANTEAFF
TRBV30	CAWSSPSSGNTIYF
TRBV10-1	CASSESGAGPYEQYF
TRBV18	CASSPGAGDTIYF